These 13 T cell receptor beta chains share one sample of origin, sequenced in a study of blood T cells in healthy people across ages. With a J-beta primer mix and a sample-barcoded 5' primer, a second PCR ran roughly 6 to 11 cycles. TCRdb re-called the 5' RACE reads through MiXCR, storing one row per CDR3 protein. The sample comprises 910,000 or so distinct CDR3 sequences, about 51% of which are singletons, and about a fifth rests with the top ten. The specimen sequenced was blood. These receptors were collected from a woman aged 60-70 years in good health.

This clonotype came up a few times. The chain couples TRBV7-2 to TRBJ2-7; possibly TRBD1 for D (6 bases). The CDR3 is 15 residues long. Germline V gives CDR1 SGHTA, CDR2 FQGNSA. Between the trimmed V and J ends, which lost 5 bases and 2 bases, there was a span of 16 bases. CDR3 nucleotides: TGTGCCAGCAGCCCAACGAGACAGGCAACCTACGAGCAGTACTTC. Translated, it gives CASSPTRQATYEQYF.

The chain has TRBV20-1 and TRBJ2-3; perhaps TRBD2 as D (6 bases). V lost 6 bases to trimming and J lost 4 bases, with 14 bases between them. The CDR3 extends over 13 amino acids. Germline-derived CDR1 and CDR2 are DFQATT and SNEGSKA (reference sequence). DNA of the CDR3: TGCAGTGCCGGGACTCCGGGGGCAGATACGCAGTATTTT. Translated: CSAGTPGADTQYF.

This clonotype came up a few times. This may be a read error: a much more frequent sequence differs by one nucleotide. CDR3 in amino acids: CASSLSVHEQYF. Written as DNA, the CDR3 is TGTGCCAGCAGTTTGTCAGTCCATGAGCAGTACTTC. The V and J genes are TRBV12-3 or TRBV12-4 and TRBJ2-7; D unresolved. V gave up 3 bases and J gave up 7 bases, with 10 bases separating them. The CDR3 has 12 residues.

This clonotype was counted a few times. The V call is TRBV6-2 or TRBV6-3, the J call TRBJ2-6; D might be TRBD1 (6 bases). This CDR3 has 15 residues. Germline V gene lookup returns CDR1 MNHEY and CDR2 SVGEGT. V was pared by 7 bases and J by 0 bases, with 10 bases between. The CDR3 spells CASNRDPSGANVLTF. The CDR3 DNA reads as TGTGCCAGCAACAGGGACCCCTCTGGGGCCAACGTCCTGACTTTC.

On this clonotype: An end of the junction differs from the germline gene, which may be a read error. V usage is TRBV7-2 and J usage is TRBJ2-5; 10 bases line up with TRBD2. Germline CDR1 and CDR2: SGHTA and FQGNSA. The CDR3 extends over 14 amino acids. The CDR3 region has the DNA TGTGCCGGCAGCTTAGCGGGGGGAGGAGAGACCCAGTACTTC. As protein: CAGSLAGGGETQYF.

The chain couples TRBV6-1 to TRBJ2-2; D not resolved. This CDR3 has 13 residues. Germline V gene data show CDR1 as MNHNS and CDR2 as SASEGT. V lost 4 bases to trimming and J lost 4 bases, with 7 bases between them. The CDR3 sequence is CASSGHFTGELFF. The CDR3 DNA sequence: TGTGCCAGCAGTGGACACTTCACCGGGGAGCTGTTTTTT.

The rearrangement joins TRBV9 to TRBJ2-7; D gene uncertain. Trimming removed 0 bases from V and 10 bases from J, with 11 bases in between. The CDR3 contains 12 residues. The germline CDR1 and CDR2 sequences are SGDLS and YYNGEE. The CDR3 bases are TGTGCCAGCAGCGTAGATAGAGAACCCCAGTACTTC. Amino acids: CASSVDREPQYF.

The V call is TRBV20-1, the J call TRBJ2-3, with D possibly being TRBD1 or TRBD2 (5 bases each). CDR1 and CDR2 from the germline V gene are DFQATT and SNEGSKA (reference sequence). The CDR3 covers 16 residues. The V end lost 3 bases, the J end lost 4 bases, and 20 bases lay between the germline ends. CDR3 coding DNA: TGCAGTGCTAGCGGGACCGCAGGGCCCAGGGCAGATACGCAGTATTTT. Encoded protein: CSASGTAGPRADTQYF.

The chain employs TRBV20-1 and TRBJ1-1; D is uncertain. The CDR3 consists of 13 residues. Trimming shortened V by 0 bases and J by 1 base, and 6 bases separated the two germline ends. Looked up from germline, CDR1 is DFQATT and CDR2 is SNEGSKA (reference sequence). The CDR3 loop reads CSARDYPNTEAFF. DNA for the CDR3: TGCAGTGCTAGAGATTACCCGAACACTGAAGCTTTCTTT.

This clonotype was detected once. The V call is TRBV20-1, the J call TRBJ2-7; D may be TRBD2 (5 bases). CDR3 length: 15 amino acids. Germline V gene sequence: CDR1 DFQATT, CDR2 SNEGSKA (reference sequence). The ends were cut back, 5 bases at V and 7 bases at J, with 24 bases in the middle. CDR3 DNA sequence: TGCAGTGCTTTTCGAGGGATTACAAAAAAGGGTGAGCAGTACTTC. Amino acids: CSAFRGITKKGEQYF.

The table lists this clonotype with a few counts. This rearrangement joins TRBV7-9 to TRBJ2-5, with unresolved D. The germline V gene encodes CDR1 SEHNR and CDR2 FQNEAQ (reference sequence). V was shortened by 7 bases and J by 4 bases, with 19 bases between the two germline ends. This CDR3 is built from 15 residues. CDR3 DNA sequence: TGTGCCAGCACCCCCTCGATTGACGGACGAGAGACCCAGTACTTC. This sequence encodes CASTPSIDGRETQYF.

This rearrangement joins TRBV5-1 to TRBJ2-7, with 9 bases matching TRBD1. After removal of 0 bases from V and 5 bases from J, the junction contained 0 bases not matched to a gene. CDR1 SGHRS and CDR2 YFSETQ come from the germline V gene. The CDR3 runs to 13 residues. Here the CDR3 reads CASSLGDRDEQYF. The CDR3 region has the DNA TGCGCCAGCAGCTTGGGGGACAGGGACGAGCAGTACTTC. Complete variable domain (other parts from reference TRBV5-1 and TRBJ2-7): KAGVTQTPRYLIKTRGQQVTLSCSPISGHRSVSWYQQTPGQGLQFLFEYFSETQRNKGNFPGRFSGRQFSNSRSEMNVSTLELGDSALYLCASSLGDRDEQYFGPGTRLTVT.

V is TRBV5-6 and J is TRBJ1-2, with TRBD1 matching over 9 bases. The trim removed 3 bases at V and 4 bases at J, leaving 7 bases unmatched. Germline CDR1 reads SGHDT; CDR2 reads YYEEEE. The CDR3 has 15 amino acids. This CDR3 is CASSSTGQGIYGYTF. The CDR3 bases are TGTGCCAGCAGCTCGACGGGACAGGGTATCTATGGCTACACCTTC. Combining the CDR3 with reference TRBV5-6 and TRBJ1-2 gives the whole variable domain DAGVTQSPTHLIKTRGQQVTLRCSPKSGHDTVSWYQQALGQGPQFIFQYYEEEERQRGNFPDRFSGHQFPNYSSELNVNALLLGDSALYLCASSSTGQGIYGYTFGSGTRLTVV.